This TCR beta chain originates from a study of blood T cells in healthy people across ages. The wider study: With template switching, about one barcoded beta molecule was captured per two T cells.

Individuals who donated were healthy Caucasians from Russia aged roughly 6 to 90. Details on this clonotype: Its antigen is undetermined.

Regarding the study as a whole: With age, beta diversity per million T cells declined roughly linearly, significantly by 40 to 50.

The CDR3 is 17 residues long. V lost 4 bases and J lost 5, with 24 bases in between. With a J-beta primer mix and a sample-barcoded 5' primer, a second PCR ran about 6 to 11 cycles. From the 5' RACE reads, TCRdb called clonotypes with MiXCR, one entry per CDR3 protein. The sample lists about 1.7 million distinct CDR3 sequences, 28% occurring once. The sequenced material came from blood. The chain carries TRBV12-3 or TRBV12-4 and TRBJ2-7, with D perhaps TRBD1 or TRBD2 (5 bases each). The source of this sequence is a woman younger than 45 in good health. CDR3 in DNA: TGTGCCAGCAGTTCAACTTACTCCTCCCGGGGCGAGAACGAGCAGTACTTC. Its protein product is CASSSTYSSRGENEQYF.